The sequence of this T cell receptor (beta chain) was determined in a study of shared clonotypes between healthy human individuals. On the study more broadly: Per donor, three plates held CD4 naive cells, three held CD4 memory, two held CD8 naive and one held CD8 memory.

In the case of this clone: The target antigen is unknown.

Whole-study results and caveats: The sharing of roughly 5% of naive CD4 clonotypes was seen across a few donors.

The ends were cut back, 2 bases at V and 0 bases at J, with 14 bases in the middle. The V gene's germline CDR1 is SGHTA and CDR2 FQGNSA. The CDR3 extends over 17 amino acids. Template for every sorted-subset replicate PCR totaled 150 to 250 ng DNA, 30,000 to 35,000 T cell genomes. Produced via immunoSEQ multiplex PCR; TCRdb's table is partial and in-frame only. This table holds fewer than 3 million clones, about nine tenths found once. This rearrangement joins TRBV7-2 to TRBJ1-3; D remains ambiguous. Sequenced: naive CD4+ T cells from PBMCs. Subset noted: CD45RA+ positively selected. This TCR came from a young man in good health. Some clones in this sample may be carry-over from other donors' samples. The CDR3 region is CASSLKARMSSGNTIYF. In DNA form, the CDR3 reads TGTGCCAGCAGCTTAAAGGCCAGGATGAGCTCTGGAAACACCATATATTTT.